The next 3 T cell receptor beta chains were all read from a single sample in a study of cytomegalovirus exposure and HLA in healthy donors. The PCR used 60 Vbeta and 13 Jbeta primers. Libraries were prepared by immunoSEQ multiplex PCR; TCRdb keeps only in-frame clonotypes and omits some of them. The data show over 80,000 clones, 82% seen once. Input material: PBMCs. The source of these receptors is a man aged 25 to 45 in good health and CMV-seropositive.

This chain joins TRBV30 and TRBJ1-5; 7 bases fit TRBD1. Germline lookup yields CDR1 GTSNPN and CDR2 SVGIG (reference sequence). The CDR3 runs to 17 residues. With V trimmed by 1 base and J by 2 bases, 11 bases remained unmatched. As DNA, the CDR3 is TGTGCCTGGAGTGCCCCCGACAGGGCCTTTCGCAATCAGCCCCAGCATTTT. Translating gives CAWSAPDRAFRNQPQHF.

This chain connects TRBV6-6 to TRBJ2-7; D may be TRBD1 (6 bases). Trimming cost V 5 bases and J 4 bases, with 12 bases left between them. This CDR3 is built from 13 residues. Germline V gives CDR1 MNHNY, CDR2 SVGAGI (reference sequence). The CDR3 bases are TGTGCCAGCAGTCCCCCAGGGGCTTACGAGCAGTACTTC. This encodes CASSPPGAYEQYF.

This clone has a handful of counts. The chain uses TRBV4-3 and TRBJ2-7, with 9 bases identical to TRBD1. The CDR3 totals 15 residues. J lost 2 bases, V lost 4 bases, and 6 bases had no gene match. Germline V gene lookup returns CDR1 LGHNA and CDR2 YSLEER. The CDR3 loop is CASSPTGTGTYEQYF. The CDR3 nucleotides read TGCGCCAGCAGCCCAACCGGGACAGGGACCTACGAGCAGTACTTC.